Listed below are T cell receptor beta chains from one sample, sequenced in a study of cytomegalovirus exposure and HLA in healthy donors. Clones were sequenced by immunoSEQ multiplex PCR, and TCRdb holds only the in-frame ones, with some missing. The sample consists of 170,000 or so clones, 80% to 85% of them appearing once. Sample: PBMCs. These receptors all stem from a man aged 50 or older in good health and CMV-seronegative. Each CDR3 is given without its conserved first and last residue.

V gene: TRBV27
J gene: TRBJ1-2
CDR3 protein: ASSFIQGYGYT

V gene: TRBV7-2
J gene: TRBJ1-5
CDR3 protein: ASRRNSNQPQH

V gene: TRBV6-5
J gene: TRBJ2-7
CDR3 protein: ASSYSWTDNYEQY

V gene: TRBV5-1
J gene: TRBJ2-5
CDR3 protein: ASTYSGGAETQY

V gene: TRBV19
J gene: TRBJ2-1
CDR3 protein: ASSIEGFAGQFNNEQF

V gene: TRBV30
J gene: TRBJ1-2
CDR3 protein: AWSGQGAGGYT

V gene: TRBV9
J gene: TRBJ2-5
CDR3 protein: ASSVGRTGGVGIQETQY

V gene: TRBV5-1
J gene: TRBJ2-7
CDR3 protein: ASSLEFGQAGIYEQY

V gene: TRBV6-1
J gene: TRBJ2-4
CDR3 protein: ASSVRAKNIQY

V gene: TRBV5-1
J gene: TRBJ2-1
CDR3 protein: ASRGGSGWDEQF

V gene: TRBV29-1
J gene: TRBJ2-7
CDR3 protein: SGFSGGSEQS

V gene: TRBV7-9
J gene: TRBJ1-5
CDR3 protein: ASSLHGHRDSNQPQH

V gene: TRBV29-1
J gene: TRBJ2-2
CDR3 protein: SVISGRGTGELF

V gene: TRBV30
J gene: TRBJ2-7
CDR3 protein: AWRGITSGSPQY

V gene: TRBV7-9
J gene: TRBJ2-7
CDR3 protein: ASTSGGDEQY

V gene: TRBV27
J gene: TRBJ2-7
CDR3 protein: ASSLGLRGYEQY

V gene: TRBV7-9
J gene: TRBJ1-5
CDR3 protein: SSSLLGRGQPQH

V gene: TRBV7-9
J gene: TRBJ2-7
CDR3 protein: ASRFTGNEQY

V gene: TRBV2
J gene: TRBJ1-2
CDR3 protein: ASSRTGNYGYT

V gene: TRBV2
J gene: TRBJ2-2
CDR3 protein: ATSERLSTGELF

V gene: TRBV29-1
J gene: TRBJ1-4
CDR3 protein: SVADSPNEKLF

V gene: TRBV4-1
J gene: TRBJ1-6
CDR3 protein: ATSNAGTGNSPLH

V gene: TRBV6-6
J gene: TRBJ1-1
CDR3 protein: ASSYSRQNTEAF

V gene: TRBV7-8
J gene: TRBJ1-2
CDR3 protein: ASSSGQGNGYT

V gene: TRBV2
J gene: TRBJ2-5
CDR3 protein: ASRKQGGQETQY

V gene: TRBV28
J gene: TRBJ2-7
CDR3 protein: ASSSTGTRALEQY

V gene: TRBV19
J gene: TRBJ1-6
CDR3 protein: ASRVQQGLGSSPLH

V gene: TRBV19
J gene: TRBJ1-5
CDR3 protein: ASTETGLQPQH

V gene: TRBV5-1
J gene: TRBJ2-4
CDR3 protein: ASSLVFRGEAKNIQY

V gene: TRBV7-2
J gene: TRBJ2-5
CDR3 protein: ASSLVVQGQETQY

V gene: TRBV28
J gene: NA
CDR3 protein: ASRTGQGHFYEQY

V gene: TRBV6-6
J gene: TRBJ2-3
CDR3 protein: ASSYFPGVRTDTQY

V gene: TRBV9
J gene: TRBJ1-1
CDR3 protein: ASSVGGDRANTEAF

V gene: TRBV6-4
J gene: TRBJ2-1
CDR3 protein: ASSGEAGGYNEQF

V gene: TRBV13
J gene: TRBJ2-1
CDR3 protein: ASSPMGSSYNEQF

V gene: TRBV7-2
J gene: TRBJ2-1
CDR3 protein: ASSFTSGAYNEQF

V gene: TRBV27
J gene: TRBJ2-3
CDR3 protein: ASSLGGRGYPDTQY

V gene: TRBV5-6
J gene: TRBJ1-2
CDR3 protein: ASIAGGNYGYT

V gene: TRBV28
J gene: TRBJ1-1
CDR3 protein: AYTTGSMNTEAF

V gene: TRBV5-8
J gene: TRBJ1-1
CDR3 protein: ASRKTDNTEAF

V gene: TRBV18
J gene: TRBJ1-2
CDR3 protein: ASSPPAGNYGYT

V gene: TRBV9
J gene: TRBJ1-5
CDR3 protein: ASSPQGDNQPQH

V gene: TRBV25-1
J gene: TRBJ2-3
CDR3 protein: ASSERRGLTDTQY

V gene: TRBV19
J gene: TRBJ2-7
CDR3 protein: ASSFGLAESYEQY

V gene: TRBV5-1
J gene: TRBJ2-3
CDR3 protein: ASSWGLSTDTQY

V gene: TRBV2
J gene: TRBJ2-3
CDR3 protein: ASSGQSSTDTQY

V gene: TRBV7-9
J gene: TRBJ2-5
CDR3 protein: ASSADGQGAGRETQY

V gene: TRBV7-2
J gene: TRBJ2-3
CDR3 protein: ASNFFHSTSVDTQY

V gene: TRBV5-6
J gene: TRBJ2-1
CDR3 protein: ASSRGLAVSLAPNNEQF

V gene: TRBV7-2
J gene: TRBJ2-1
CDR3 protein: ASSFTIGRGSYNEQF

V gene: TRBV19
J gene: TRBJ1-1
CDR3 protein: ARPIPDRLDSPEAF

V gene: TRBV5-5
J gene: TRBJ2-5
CDR3 protein: ASSAHGLQETQY

V gene: TRBV18
J gene: TRBJ1-5
CDR3 protein: ASSTSRDKPQH

V gene: TRBV5-1
J gene: TRBJ2-3
CDR3 protein: ASSSFLAGGASDTQY

V gene: TRBV19
J gene: TRBJ1-6
CDR3 protein: ASSINTAGQGYNSPLH

V gene: TRBV18
J gene: TRBJ1-4
CDR3 protein: ASSVISREKLF

V gene: TRBV11-2
J gene: TRBJ1-1
CDR3 protein: ASSSGQGMNTEAF

V gene: TRBV5-6
J gene: TRBJ1-3
CDR3 protein: ASSTYRGSYTIY

V gene: TRBV7-9
J gene: TRBJ1-6
CDR3 protein: ASSLETALH